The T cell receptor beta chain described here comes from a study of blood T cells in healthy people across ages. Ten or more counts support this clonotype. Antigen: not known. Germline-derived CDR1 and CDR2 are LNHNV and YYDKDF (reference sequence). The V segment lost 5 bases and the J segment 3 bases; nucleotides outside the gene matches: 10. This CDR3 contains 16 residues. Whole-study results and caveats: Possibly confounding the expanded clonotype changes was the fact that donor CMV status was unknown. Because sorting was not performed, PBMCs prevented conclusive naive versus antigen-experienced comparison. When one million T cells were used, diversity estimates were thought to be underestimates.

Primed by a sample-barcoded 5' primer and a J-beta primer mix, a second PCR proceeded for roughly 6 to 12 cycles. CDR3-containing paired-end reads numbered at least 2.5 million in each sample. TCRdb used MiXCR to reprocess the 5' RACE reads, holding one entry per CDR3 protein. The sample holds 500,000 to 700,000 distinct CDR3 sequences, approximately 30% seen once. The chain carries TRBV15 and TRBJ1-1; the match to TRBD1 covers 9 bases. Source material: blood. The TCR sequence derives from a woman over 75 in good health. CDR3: CATSSFRQGVDTEAFF. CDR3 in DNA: TGTGCCACCAGCTCATTTAGACAGGGGGTGGACACTGAAGCTTTCTTT.